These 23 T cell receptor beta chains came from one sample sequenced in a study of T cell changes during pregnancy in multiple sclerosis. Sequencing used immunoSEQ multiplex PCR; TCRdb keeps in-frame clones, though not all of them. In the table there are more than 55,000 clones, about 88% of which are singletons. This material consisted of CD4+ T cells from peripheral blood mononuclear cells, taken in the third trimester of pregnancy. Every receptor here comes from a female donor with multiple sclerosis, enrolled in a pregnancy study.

The CDR3 DNA reads TGTGCCAGCAGCTCCGCGCCCGGACAGGGAACCTACAATGAGCAGTTCTTC. Translation gives CASSSAPGQGTYNEQFF. The V call is TRBV7-6, the J call TRBJ2-1; 8 positions agree with TRBD1. V trimming: 4 bases; J trimming: 2 bases; junction bases outside the gene matches: 10. The CDR3 has 17 amino acids. CDR1 SGHVS and CDR2 FNYEAQ come from the germline V gene.

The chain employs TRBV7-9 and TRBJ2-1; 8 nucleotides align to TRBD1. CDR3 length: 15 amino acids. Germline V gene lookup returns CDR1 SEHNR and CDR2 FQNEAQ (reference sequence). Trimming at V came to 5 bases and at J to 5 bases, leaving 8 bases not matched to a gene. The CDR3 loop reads CASSTRGQVNNEQFF. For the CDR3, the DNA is TGTGCCAGCAGCACGAGGGGACAGGTCAACAATGAGCAGTTCTTC.

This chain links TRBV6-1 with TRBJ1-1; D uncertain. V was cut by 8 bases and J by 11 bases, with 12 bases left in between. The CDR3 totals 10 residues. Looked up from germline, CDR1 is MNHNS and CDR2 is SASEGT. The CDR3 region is CASLNRSAFF. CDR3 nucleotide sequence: TGTGCCAGCCTGAATCGTAGTGCTTTCTTT.

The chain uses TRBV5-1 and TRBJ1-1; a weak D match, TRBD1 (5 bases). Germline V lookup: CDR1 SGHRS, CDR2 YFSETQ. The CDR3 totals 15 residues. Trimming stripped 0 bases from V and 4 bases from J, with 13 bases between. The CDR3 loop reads CASSLAQGIGTEAFF. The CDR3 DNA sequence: TGCGCCAGCAGCTTGGCCCAGGGCATTGGCACTGAAGCTTTCTTT.

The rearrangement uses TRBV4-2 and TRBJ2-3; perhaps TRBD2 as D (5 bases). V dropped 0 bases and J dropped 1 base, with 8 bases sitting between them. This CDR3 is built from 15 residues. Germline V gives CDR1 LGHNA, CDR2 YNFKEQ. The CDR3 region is CASSQDPGGTDTQYF. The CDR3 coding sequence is TGTGCCAGCAGCCAAGATCCCGGGGGCACAGATACGCAGTATTTT.

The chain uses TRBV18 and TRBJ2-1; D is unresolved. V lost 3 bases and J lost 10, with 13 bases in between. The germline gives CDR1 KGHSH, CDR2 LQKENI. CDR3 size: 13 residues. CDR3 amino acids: CASSPPAVGEQFF. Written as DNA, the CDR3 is TGTGCCAGCTCACCTCCCGCGGTCGGGGAGCAGTTCTTC.

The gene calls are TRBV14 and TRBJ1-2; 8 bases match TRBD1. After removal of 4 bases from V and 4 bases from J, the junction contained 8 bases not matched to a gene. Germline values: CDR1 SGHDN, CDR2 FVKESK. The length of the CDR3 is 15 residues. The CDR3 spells CASSLRTGRSYGYTF. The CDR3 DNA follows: TGTGCCAGCAGCCTACGGACAGGGCGAAGCTATGGCTACACCTTC.

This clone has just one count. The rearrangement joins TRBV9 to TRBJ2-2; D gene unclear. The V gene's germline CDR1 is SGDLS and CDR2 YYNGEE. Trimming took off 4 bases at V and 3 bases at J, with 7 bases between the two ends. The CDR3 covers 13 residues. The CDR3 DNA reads TGTGCCAGCAGCCCCCAGGACACCGGGGAGCTGTTTTTT. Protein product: CASSPQDTGELFF.

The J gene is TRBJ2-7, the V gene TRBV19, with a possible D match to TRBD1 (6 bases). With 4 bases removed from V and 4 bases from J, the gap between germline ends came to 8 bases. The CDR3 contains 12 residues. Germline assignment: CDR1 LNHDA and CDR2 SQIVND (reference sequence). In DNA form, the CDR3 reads TGTGCCAGTAGTACCCAGGGGTACGAGCAGTACTTC. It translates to CASSTQGYEQYF.

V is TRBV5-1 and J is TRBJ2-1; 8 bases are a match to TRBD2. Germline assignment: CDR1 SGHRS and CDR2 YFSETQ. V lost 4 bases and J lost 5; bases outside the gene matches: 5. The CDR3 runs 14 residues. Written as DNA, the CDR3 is TGCGCCAGCAGCCGGGGGGGAGAAAACAATGAGCAGTTCTTC. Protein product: CASSRGGENNEQFF.

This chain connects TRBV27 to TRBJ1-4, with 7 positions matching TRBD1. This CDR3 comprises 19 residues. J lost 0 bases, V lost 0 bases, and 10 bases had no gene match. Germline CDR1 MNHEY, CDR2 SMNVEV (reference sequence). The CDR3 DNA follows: TGTGCCAGCAGTTTATCGTGGACAGGACTGCTCCCAACTAATGAAAAACTGTTTTTT. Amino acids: CASSLSWTGLLPTNEKLFF.

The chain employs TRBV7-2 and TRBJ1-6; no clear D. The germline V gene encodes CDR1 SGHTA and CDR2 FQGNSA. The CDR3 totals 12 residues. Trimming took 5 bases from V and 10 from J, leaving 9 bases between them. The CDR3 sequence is CASSVPGSPLHF. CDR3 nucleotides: TGTGCCAGCAGCGTCCCGGGGTCACCCCTCCACTTT. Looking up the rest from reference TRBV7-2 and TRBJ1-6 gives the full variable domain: GAGVSQSPSNKVTEKGKDVELRCDPISGHTALYWYRQSLGQGLEFLIYFQGNSAPDKSGLPSDRFSAERTGGSVSTLTIQRTQQEDSAVYLCASSVPGSPLHFGNGTRLTVT.

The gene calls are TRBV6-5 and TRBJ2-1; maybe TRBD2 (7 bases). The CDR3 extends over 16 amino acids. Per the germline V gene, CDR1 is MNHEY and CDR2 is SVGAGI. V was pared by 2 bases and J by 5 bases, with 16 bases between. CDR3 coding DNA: TGTGCCAGCAGTTACAGATCCCTCGGGGGGCACAATGAGCAGTTCTTC. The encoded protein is CASSYRSLGGHNEQFF.

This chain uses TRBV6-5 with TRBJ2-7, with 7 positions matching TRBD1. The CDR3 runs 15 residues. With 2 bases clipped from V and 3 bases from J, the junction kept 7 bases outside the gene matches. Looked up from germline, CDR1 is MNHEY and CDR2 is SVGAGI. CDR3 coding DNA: TGTGCCAGCAGTTACCATCTGGGACAGAGCTACGAGCAGTACTTC. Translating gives CASSYHLGQSYEQYF.

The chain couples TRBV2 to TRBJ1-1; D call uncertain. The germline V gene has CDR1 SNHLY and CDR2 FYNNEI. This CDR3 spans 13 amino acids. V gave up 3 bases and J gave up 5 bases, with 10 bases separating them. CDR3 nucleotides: TGTGCCAGCAGTGACGACTCGTTTACTGAAGCTTTCTTT. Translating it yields CASSDDSFTEAFF.

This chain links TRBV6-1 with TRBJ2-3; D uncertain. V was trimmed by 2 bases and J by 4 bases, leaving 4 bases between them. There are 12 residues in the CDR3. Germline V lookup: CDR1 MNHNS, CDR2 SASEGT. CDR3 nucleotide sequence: TGTGCCAGCAGTGAAAACTCAGATACGCAGTATTTT. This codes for CASSENSDTQYF.

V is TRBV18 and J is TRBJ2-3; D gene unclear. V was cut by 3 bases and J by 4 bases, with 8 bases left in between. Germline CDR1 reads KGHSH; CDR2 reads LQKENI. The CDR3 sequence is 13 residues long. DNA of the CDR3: TGTGCCAGCTCACCCCCTAGTGCAGATACGCAGTATTTT. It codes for CASSPPSADTQYF.

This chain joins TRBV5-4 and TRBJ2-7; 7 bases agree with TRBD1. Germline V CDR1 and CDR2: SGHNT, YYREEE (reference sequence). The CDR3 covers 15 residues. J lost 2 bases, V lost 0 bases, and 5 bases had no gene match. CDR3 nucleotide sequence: TGTGCCAGCAGCTTGGGACAGGGTGGCCCCTACGAGCAGTACTTC. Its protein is CASSLGQGGPYEQYF.

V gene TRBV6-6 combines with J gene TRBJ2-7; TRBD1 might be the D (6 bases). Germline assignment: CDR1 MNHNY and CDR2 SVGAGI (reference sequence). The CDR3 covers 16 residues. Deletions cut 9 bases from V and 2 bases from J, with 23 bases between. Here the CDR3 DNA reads TGTGCCAGATGGGGCTTACACCACGGGACAACCTACGAGCAGTACTTC. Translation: CARWGLHHGTTYEQYF.

The CDR3 spells CASSARGYEQYF. In DNA form, the CDR3 reads TGTGCCAGCAGCGCCCGGGGTTACGAGCAGTACTTC. This chain links TRBV7-9 with TRBJ2-7, with D possibly TRBD2 on 5 matching bases. V was pared by 5 bases and J by 4 bases, with 9 bases between. Germline CDR1 and CDR2: SEHNR and FQNEAQ (reference sequence). The CDR3 is 12 amino acids.

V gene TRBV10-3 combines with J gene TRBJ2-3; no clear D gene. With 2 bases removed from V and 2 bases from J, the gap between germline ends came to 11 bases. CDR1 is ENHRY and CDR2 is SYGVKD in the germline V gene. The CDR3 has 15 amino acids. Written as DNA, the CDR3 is TGTGCCATCAGTGAGCTTGCCCAACACACAGATACGCAGTATTTT. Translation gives CAISELAQHTDTQYF.

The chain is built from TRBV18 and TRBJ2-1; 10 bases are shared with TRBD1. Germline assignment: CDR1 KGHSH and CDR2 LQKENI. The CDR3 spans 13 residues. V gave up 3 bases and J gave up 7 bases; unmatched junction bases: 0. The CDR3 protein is CASSPGQGNEQFF. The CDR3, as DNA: TGTGCCAGCTCACCGGGACAGGGGAATGAGCAGTTCTTC.

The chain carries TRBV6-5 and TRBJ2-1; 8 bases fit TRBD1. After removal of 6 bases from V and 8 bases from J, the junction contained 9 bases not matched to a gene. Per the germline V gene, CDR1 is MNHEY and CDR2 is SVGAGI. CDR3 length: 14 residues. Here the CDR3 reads CASSRRDRSYEQFF. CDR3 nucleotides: TGTGCCAGCAGCCGCCGGGACAGGTCGTATGAGCAGTTCTTC.